The sequence of this TCR beta chain was determined in a study of T cell changes during pregnancy in multiple sclerosis. Sequencing used immunoSEQ multiplex PCR; TCRdb keeps in-frame clones, though not all of them. The repertoire holds some 59,000 clones, 80% to 90% seen once, with about 2.5% in the top ten. The CDR3 loop spans 12 amino acids. Trimming removed 5 bases at V and 2 bases at J, with 6 bases between. CDR1 and CDR2 from the germline V gene are KGHSH and LQKENI. A single count supports this clone. This sample comprised peripheral blood, obtained in the first trimester of pregnancy. The receptor was isolated from a female donor with multiple sclerosis, enrolled in a pregnancy study. The chain is built from TRBV18 and TRBJ1-1, with unresolved D. The CDR3 DNA follows: TGTGCCAGCTCAGAGGCAAACACTGAAGCTTTCTTT. It is translated as CASSEANTEAFF.